The clone carrying this TCR beta chain was seen only once. The data were obtained in a study of blood T cell repertoires in COVID-19. Study context: In each case, the material was cDNA or gDNA derived from T cells, B-cell-depleted T cells, or PBMCs.

The authors' processing: From reference gene primer amplification, estimates of nucleated cell counts were derived. Repertoires were generated with immunoSEQ multiplex PCR, while TCRdb's copy carries only in-frame clones and drops some. The DNA was the basis for D and trimming; V, J and clone size are from that table. Here the sample spans about 410,000 clones, 70% to 90% being singletons. This CDR3 has 18 amino acids. V gave up 4 bases and J gave up 3 bases; unmatched junction bases: 15. Germline CDR1 is MGHRA and CDR2 is YSYEKL. This receptor was obtained from a woman aged 25 to 39 with active or convalescent COVID-19. Source material: peripheral blood. The chain couples TRBV4-1 to TRBJ1-5, with 7 bases matching TRBD1. As DNA, the CDR3 is TGCGCCAGCAGCCGAATAATCTTACAGGGGTCCGACAATCAGCCCCAGCATTTT. Translation: CASSRIILQGSDNQPQHF.